The sample holds a few counts of the clone carrying this T cell receptor (beta chain). Its matching antigen is unknown. These data belong to a study of vaccination and CD4 T cells after COVID-19. The study, taken as a whole, reports: Among those convalescent, a median 86.3% of reactive clones emerged solely post-vaccination. Convalescent patients displayed spike mono-reactivity in 304 of 307 vaccine-specific clones.

Germline CDR1 is MNHNS and CDR2 is SASEGT. The junction had 6 bases not matched to a gene; V was cut back by 5 bases and J by 3 bases. This CDR3 has 14 residues. With the Oncomine TCR Beta short-read assay, DNA from cultured CD4+ T cells was sequenced. TCRdb reanalysed the PCR reads using MiXCR and keeps one entry per CDR3 protein. This sample has about 5,100 distinct CDR3 sequences, with about 65% found just once. As to treatment: roughly ten-day PBMC culture with coronavirus spike peptide pools or control peptides (ViraFEST assay). The authors cultured a few million PBMCs per well with roughly 10 IU/ml IL-2 and about 9.4 ug/ml peptide pools.

This chain joins TRBV6-1 and TRBJ1-2; 7 bases line up with TRBD1. The receptor's source is a human donor who had recovered from COVID-19. Sequenced material: CD4+ T cells from blood, cultured in vitro. CDR3 sequence (DNA): TGTGCCAGCAGTCTACAGGGGCCCCACTATGGCTACACCTTC. This translates into CASSLQGPHYGYTF.